The 18 T cell receptor beta chains below come from one sample, sequenced in a study of T cell responses to AZD1222 COVID-19 vaccine. TCRdb's copy holds only in-frame clones and misses some; the assay was immunoSEQ multiplex PCR. The data show tens of thousands of clones, roughly 88% seen once. This specimen was peripheral blood, taken on day 0 of AZD1222 vaccination. The receptor set was obtained from an adult in good health.

This clone occurred a few times. The chain links TRBV2 to TRBJ1-1; D is perhaps TRBD1 (5 bases). Trimming stripped 6 bases from V and 1 base from J, with 15 bases between. Germline CDR1 and CDR2: SNHLY and FYNNEI. The CDR3 consists of 15 residues. In DNA, the CDR3 is TGTGCCAGCAGAACAATCAGGGAAACGAACACTGAAGCTTTCTTT. It is translated as CASRTIRETNTEAFF.

V gene TRBV9 combines with J gene TRBJ1-3, with a weak D call TRBD1 (5 bases). V lost 3 bases to trimming and J lost 0 bases, with 10 bases between them. The CDR3 has 15 amino acids. Germline V lookup: CDR1 SGDLS, CDR2 YYNGEE. The CDR3 here is CASSAQGHSGNTIYF. In DNA form, the CDR3 reads TGTGCCAGCAGCGCCCAGGGTCACTCTGGAAACACCATATATTTT.

This rearrangement joins TRBV6-5 to TRBJ1-5; D call uncertain. The germline V gene encodes CDR1 MNHEY and CDR2 SVGAGI. The CDR3 is 15 residues long. V lost 7 bases to trimming and J lost 0 bases, with 13 bases between them. The CDR3 nucleotides are TGTGCCAGCACCAGAATACGGTATAGCAATCAGCCCCAGCATTTT. It encodes CASTRIRYSNQPQHF.

The CDR3 DNA reads as TGTGCCAGCAGCCCCCGCGGGGGATTCGCCACAGATACGCAGTATTTT. Translated: CASSPRGGFATDTQYF. J is TRBJ2-3 and V is TRBV4-2; 7 nucleotides line up with TRBD2. Germline V gene data show CDR1 as LGHNA and CDR2 as YNFKEQ. The CDR3 runs to 16 residues. V was clipped by 4 bases and J by 2 bases; unmatched bases: 9.

The genes are TRBV19 and TRBJ2-2; D may match TRBD1 or TRBD2 (5 bases each). Trimming removed 5 bases at V and 6 bases at J, with 10 bases between. The CDR3 covers 13 residues. Germline V gives CDR1 LNHDA, CDR2 SQIVND (reference sequence). Written as DNA, the CDR3 is TGTGCCAGTAGTGTTCAGGGAGCCGGGGAGCTGTTTTTT. Protein sequence: CASSVQGAGELFF. The whole variable domain, filled in from reference TRBV19 and TRBJ2-2, reads DGGITQSPKYLFRKEGQNVTLSCEQNLNHDAMYWYRQDPGQGLRLIYYSQIVNDFQKGDIAEGYSVSREKKESFPLTVTSAQKNPTAFYLCASSVQGAGELFFGEGSRLTVL.

This clone was seen a single time. The J gene is TRBJ2-7, the V gene TRBV5-1, with D tentatively TRBD2 (6 bases). Germline CDR1 and CDR2: SGHRS and YFSETQ. The CDR3 totals 16 residues. With 3 bases removed from V and 2 bases from J, the gap between germline ends came to 18 bases. CDR3 nucleotide sequence: TGCGCCAGCAGCTCCCGAGGTGGGGGGTGGACCTACGAGCAGTACTTC. It specifies CASSSRGGGWTYEQYF.

This sequence joins TRBV5-4 and TRBJ2-3, with D perhaps matching TRBD2 (6 bases). The CDR3 spans 15 residues. Germline V gives CDR1 SGHNT, CDR2 YYREEE (reference sequence). The V gene lost 4 bases and the J gene lost 2 bases, with 14 bases spanning the gap. In DNA form, the CDR3 reads TGTGCCAGCAGCCGGGACTCCAGGTCCACAGATACGCAGTATTTT. This translates into CASSRDSRSTDTQYF.

CDR3: CAISESGQLTGTDTQYF. As DNA, the CDR3 is TGTGCCATCAGTGAGTCGGGTCAGCTGACTGGTACAGATACGCAGTATTTT. The V gene is TRBV10-3, the J gene TRBJ2-3; D remains unclear. V was trimmed by 0 bases and J by 3 bases, leaving 16 bases between them. Per germline, CDR1 ENHRY and CDR2 SYGVKD. The CDR3 consists of 17 residues.

The rearrangement links TRBV29-1 to TRBJ1-3; D is undetermined. CDR1 SQVTM and CDR2 ANQGSEA come from the germline V gene. This CDR3 has 13 residues. V lost 5 bases to trimming and J lost 5 bases, with 13 bases between them. CDR3 DNA sequence: TGCAGCGTTTCTGGAGGTTTCCGAAACACCATATATTTT. Encoded protein: CSVSGGFRNTIYF.

The sample holds one count of this clone. This chain joins TRBV28 and TRBJ1-6; D is unresolved. The germline V gene has CDR1 MDHEN and CDR2 SYDVKM. The length of the CDR3 is 14 residues. The V end lost 5 bases, the J end lost 4 bases, and 9 bases lay between the germline ends. The CDR3 here is CASSPWAYNSPLHF. In DNA form, the CDR3 reads TGTGCCAGCAGTCCATGGGCTTATAATTCACCCCTCCACTTT.

V and J are TRBV6-4 and TRBJ2-7; D might be TRBD1 (6 bases). The length of the CDR3 is 12 residues. Germline V lookup: CDR1 MRHNA, CDR2 SNTAGT. The V gene lost 8 bases and the J gene lost 0 bases, with 8 bases spanning the gap. CDR3 nucleotides: TGTGCCAGCGTGGGGGCCTCCTACGAGCAGTACGTC. This sequence encodes CASVGASYEQYV.

The rearrangement joins TRBV5-1 to TRBJ2-7, with TRBD2 matching 9 bases. Germline V gives CDR1 SGHRS, CDR2 YFSETQ. The V segment lost 3 bases and the J segment 3 bases; nucleotides outside the gene matches: 4. The CDR3 loop spans 14 amino acids. CDR3 sequence (DNA): TGCGCCAGCAGCTCCGGGACTAGCAGCTACGAGCAGTACTTC. It yields the protein CASSSGTSSYEQYF.

This sequence joins TRBV12-3 or TRBV12-4 and TRBJ1-1; D might be TRBD1 (6 bases). This CDR3 comprises 13 residues. The V gene lost 7 bases and the J gene lost 10 bases, with 19 bases spanning the gap. CDR3 in amino acids: CASIIQTGQRAFF. CDR3 sequence (DNA): TGTGCCAGCATCATCCAGACAGGACAAAGAGCTTTCTTT.

The chain employs TRBV27 and TRBJ1-5; 7 nucleotides agree with TRBD1. Per germline, CDR1 MNHEY and CDR2 SMNVEV (reference sequence). Losses at the gene ends were 1 base for V and 3 bases for J; bases not matched to a gene: 6. The CDR3 has 16 amino acids. The CDR3 nucleotides are TGTGCCAGCAGTTTATTCCTTGACAGGGACAATCAGCCCCAGCATTTT. Translation gives CASSLFLDRDNQPQHF.

The chain recombines TRBV2 with TRBJ2-1; the match to TRBD2 covers 8 bases. The germline CDR1 and CDR2 sequences are SNHLY and FYNNEI. The CDR3 has 15 amino acids. Germline trimming cut 7 bases from V and 10 bases from J; bases unmatched to any gene: 15. In DNA form, the CDR3 reads TGTGCCAGCATCCGGCCTAGCGGGCTCCGGGGCGAGCAGTTCTTC. Translating gives CASIRPSGLRGEQFF.

This clone showed up just a few times. The genes are TRBV14 and TRBJ1-5; weak D call: TRBD1 (5 bases). Between the trimmed V and J ends, which lost 4 bases and 4 bases, there was a span of 8 bases. The CDR3 has 13 amino acids. The germline CDR1 and CDR2 sequences are SGHDN and FVKESK. CDR3 DNA sequence: TGTGCCAGCAGCCTGGGGCTAAATCAGCCCCAGCATTTT. Translated: CASSLGLNQPQHF.

The chain carries TRBV5-5 and TRBJ2-3; 12 bases align to TRBD2. CDR1 SGHKS and CDR2 YYEKEE come from the germline V gene (reference sequence). The CDR3 spans 16 residues. V trimming: 4 bases; J trimming: 1 base; junction bases outside the gene matches: 4. The CDR3 loop reads CASSPWTSGGTDTQYF. For the CDR3, the DNA is TGTGCCAGCAGCCCCTGGACTAGCGGGGGCACAGATACGCAGTATTTT.

This chain connects TRBV6-1 to TRBJ1-5; D is unresolved. The CDR3 is made up of 16 amino acids. Germline CDR1 reads MNHNS; CDR2 reads SASEGT. Deletions cut 2 bases from V and 0 bases from J, with 11 bases between. The CDR3 protein is CASSERPGYSNQPQHF. CDR3 coding DNA: TGTGCCAGCAGTGAAAGGCCAGGATATAGCAATCAGCCCCAGCATTTT.